This T cell receptor beta chain was profiled in a study of blood T cell repertoires in COVID-19. The wider study: Nucleic acid was either cDNA or gDNA, and it came from T cells, B-cell-depleted T cells, or PBMCs.

The V gene end was trimmed by 3 bases and the J gene end by 7 bases; junction bases not matched to a gene: 15. Germline V gives CDR1 MDHEN, CDR2 SYDVKM. This CDR3 spans 17 amino acids. TCRdb's copy holds only in-frame clones and misses some; the assay was immunoSEQ multiplex PCR. The data contain 70,000 or so clones, more than 60% of them singletons. The chain uses TRBV28 and TRBJ2-1; 7 nucleotides line up with TRBD2. The sequencing input was peripheral blood. The sequence derives from a human donor in a cohort sampled during active COVID-19. CDR3 protein: CASSFPLLAAGANEQFF. DNA for the CDR3: TGTGCCAGCAGTTTCCCTCTCCTAGCGGCCGGGGCTAATGAGCAGTTCTTC. Combining the CDR3 with reference TRBV28 and TRBJ2-1 gives the whole variable domain DVKVTQSSRYLVKRTGEKVFLECVQDMDHENMFWYRQDPGLGLRLIYFSYDVKMKEKGDIPEGYSVSREKKERFSLILESASTNQTSMYLCASSFPLLAAGANEQFFGPGTRLTVL.